At least ten counts were recorded for the clone carrying this T cell receptor beta chain. The source of the sample is a study of T cells after yellow fever vaccination. TCRdb used MiXCR to reprocess the 5' RACE reads, holding one entry per CDR3 protein. In the table there are roughly 310,000 distinct CDR3 sequences, roughly 3.5% of which are singletons. Trimming removed 5 bases at V and 2 bases at J, with 8 bases between. Germline V gives CDR1 SGHRS, CDR2 YFSETQ. The CDR3 has 12 amino acids. The rearrangement links TRBV5-1 to TRBJ2-7; no definite D call. The clonotype originates from a man between 18 and 35 years old who received the YFV17D yellow fever vaccine. The starting material was PBMCs, obtained on the day of the yellow fever booster vaccination. CDR3 residues: CASRPDAYEQYF. The CDR3 coding sequence is TGCGCCAGCAGGCCAGATGCCTACGAGCAGTACTTC.